This note documents a single T cell receptor (beta chain) sequence. This entry is derived from a study of T cell changes during pregnancy in multiple sclerosis. TCRdb keeps only in-frame clones here, not all; method: immunoSEQ multiplex PCR. The sample yields some 60,000 clones, roughly nine tenths seen once. This CDR3 region has 11 residues. Germline CDR1 reads MNHEY; CDR2 reads SVGAGI. This chain uses TRBV6-5 with TRBJ2-7; TRBD2 matches at 9 bases. The material was peripheral blood, obtained before pregnancy. This receptor was identified in a female donor with multiple sclerosis, enrolled in a pregnancy study. CDR3 DNA sequence: TGTGTAGCGGGGGTAGAGTACGAGCAGTACTTC. Protein sequence: CVAGVEYEQYF.